The source of this T cell receptor beta chain is a study of long-term antiretroviral therapy in people with HIV. Study overall: It was about a decade after the earliest samples that the 2015 immediate-ART recommendation appeared.

The count of this clone is one. This was the immunoSEQ v3.0 assay at survey level. Sequencing was designed to cover about 40,000-50,000 T-cell genomes in each sample. The data were produced by immunoSEQ multiplex PCR, yet TCRdb's version contains in-frame clones alone and is incomplete. The table shows about 16,000 clones, with roughly 80% occurring only once. Germline CDR1 SGHRS, CDR2 YFSETQ. The CDR3 spans 13 residues. Trimming stripped 0 bases from V and 8 bases from J, with 9 bases between. V is TRBV5-1 and J is TRBJ2-4; no clear D. The source is a woman between 40 and 50 years old with HIV. Specimen: unsorted PBMCs, collected 2.3 years after starting antiretroviral therapy. The CDR3 region is CASSLEIPHIQYF. CDR3 coding DNA: TGCGCCAGCAGCTTGGAGATTCCCCACATTCAGTACTTC.